Given below is one T cell receptor beta chain in context. The data were obtained in a study of T cell repertoires in cytomegalovirus infection. TCRdb called the reads again in MiXCR, with one record for every CDR3 protein. The sample contains approximately 260,000 distinct CDR3 sequences, about a sixth of which appear only once. Trimming cost V 5 bases and J 1 base; bases outside gene matches: 3. Looked up from germline, CDR1 is SEHNR and CDR2 is FQNEAQ (reference sequence). The CDR3 spans 16 residues. The source is a human donor in good health (CMV status not recorded). Some clones in this sample may be carry-over from other donors' samples. The sample taken for sequencing was CD8+ T cells from PBMCs. The rearrangement uses TRBV7-9 and TRBJ2-4; 12 nucleotides align to TRBD1. The CDR3 loop is CASSKGQGAAKNIQYF. The CDR3 region has the DNA TGTGCCAGCAGCAAGGGACAGGGGGCGGCCAAAAACATTCAGTACTTC.